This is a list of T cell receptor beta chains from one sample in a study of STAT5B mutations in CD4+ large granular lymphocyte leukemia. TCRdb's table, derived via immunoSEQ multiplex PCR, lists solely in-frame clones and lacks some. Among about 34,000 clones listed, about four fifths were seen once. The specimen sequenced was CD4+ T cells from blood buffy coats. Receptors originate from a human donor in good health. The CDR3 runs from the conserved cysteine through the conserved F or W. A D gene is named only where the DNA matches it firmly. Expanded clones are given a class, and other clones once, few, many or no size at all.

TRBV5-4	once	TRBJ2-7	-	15	CASSFDGGRVYEQYF	TGTGCCAGCAGCTTTGACGGGGGGCGTGTATACGAGCAGTACTTC
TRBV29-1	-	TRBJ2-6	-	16	CSVELDSGMGANVLTF	TGCAGCGTTGAATTGGACAGTGGTATGGGGGCCAACGTCCTGACTTTC
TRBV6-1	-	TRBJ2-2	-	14	CASSERTPSGELFF	TGTGCCAGCAGTGAAAGGACCCCCAGCGGGGAGCTGTTTTTT
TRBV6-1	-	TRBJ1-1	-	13	CASITGSRTEAFF	TGTGCCAGCATTACAGGGAGCCGAACTGAAGCTTTCTTT
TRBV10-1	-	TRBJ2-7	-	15	CASSRPGESSYEQYF	TGCGCCAGCAGCCGTCCCGGGGAGAGTTCCTACGAGCAGTACTTC
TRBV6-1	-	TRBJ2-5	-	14	CASITTGRGETQYF	TGTGCCAGCATTACGACAGGAAGGGGAGAGACCCAGTACTTC
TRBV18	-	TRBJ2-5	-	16	CASSPPGQDKRETQYF	TGTGCCAGCTCACCACCGGGCCAAGACAAGAGGGAGACCCAGTACTTC
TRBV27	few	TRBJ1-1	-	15	CASSLDRPPYTEAFF	TGTGCCAGCAGTTTAGACCGACCACCTTACACTGAAGCTTTCTTT
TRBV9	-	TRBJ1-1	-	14	CASSVAMRDTEAFF	TGTGCCAGCAGCGTAGCTATGCGCGACACAGAAGCTTTCTTT
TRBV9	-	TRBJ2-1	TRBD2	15	CASSLLAGTYNEQFF	TGTGCCAGCAGCCTCCTAGCGGGGACCTACAATGAGCAGTTCTTC
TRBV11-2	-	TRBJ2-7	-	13	CASSSTRGNEQYF	TGTGCCAGCAGCTCTACCCGGGGTAACGAGCAGTACTTC
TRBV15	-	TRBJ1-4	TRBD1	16	CATSSLGQGLSEKLFF	TGTGCCACCAGCAGTCTGGGACAGGGGTTGAGTGAAAAACTGTTTTTT
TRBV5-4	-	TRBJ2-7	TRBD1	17	CASSLGRTGNPSYEQYF	TGTGCCAGCAGCTTGGGTCGGACAGGGAATCCCTCCTACGAGCAGTACTTC
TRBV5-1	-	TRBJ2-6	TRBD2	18	CASSLGLAGASGANVLTF	TGCGCCAGCAGCCTCGGACTAGCGGGAGCTTCTGGGGCCAACGTCCTGACTTTC
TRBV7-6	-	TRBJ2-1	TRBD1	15	CASSSGQGAYNEQFF	TGTGCCAGCAGCTCGGGACAGGGGGCGTACAATGAGCAGTTCTTC
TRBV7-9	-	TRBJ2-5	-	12	CASSSGQETQYF	TGTGCCAGCAGCTCCGGGCAAGAGACCCAGTACTTC
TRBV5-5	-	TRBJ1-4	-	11	CASSLGEKLFF	TGTGCCAGCAGCTTAGGTGAAAAACTGTTTTTT
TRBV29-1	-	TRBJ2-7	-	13	CSVFLQDSREQYF	TGCAGCGTTTTCTTACAGGACTCCCGCGAGCAGTACTTC
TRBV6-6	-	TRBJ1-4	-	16	CASSLLGPATNEKLFF	TGTGCCAGCAGTTTATTGGGACCCGCAACTAATGAAAAACTGTTTTTT
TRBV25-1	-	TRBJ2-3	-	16	CASSESGNPLTDTQYF	TGTGCCAGCAGTGAATCGGGCAATCCCCTCACAGATACGCAGTATTTT
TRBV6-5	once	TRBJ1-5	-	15	CASSPGAGQGQPQHF	TGTGCCAGCAGCCCCGGGGCAGGGCAGGGTCAGCCCCAGCATTTT
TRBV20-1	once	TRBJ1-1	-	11	CSATPDTEAFF	TGCAGTGCTACCCCGGACACTGAAGCTTTCTTT
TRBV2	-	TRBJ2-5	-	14	CASSPDRFQETQYF	TGTGCCAGCAGCCCAGACAGGTTCCAAGAGACCCAGTACTTC
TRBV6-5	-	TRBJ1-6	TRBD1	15	CASSQGQGRSSPLHF	TGTGCCAGCAGTCAGGGACAGGGTAGAAGTTCACCCCTCCACTTT
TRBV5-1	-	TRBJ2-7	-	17	CASSLGGGPPSPYEQYF	TGCGCCAGCAGCCTCGGAGGGGGGCCACCGAGCCCCTACGAGCAGTACTTC
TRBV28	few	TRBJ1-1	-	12	CASIQLNTEAFF	TGTGCCAGCATACAGCTAAACACTGAAGCTTTCTTT
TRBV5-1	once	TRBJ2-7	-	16	CASSPNGGTASYEQYF	TGCGCCAGCAGCCCCAACGGCGGGACAGCCTCCTACGAGCAGTACTTC
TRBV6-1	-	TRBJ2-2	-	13	CASSDQSTGELFF	TGTGCCAGCAGTGACCAGAGCACCGGGGAGCTGTTTTTT
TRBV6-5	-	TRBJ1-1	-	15	CASSRLQGMNTEAFF	TGTGCCAGCAGCCGACTACAGGGAATGAACACTGAAGCTTTCTTT
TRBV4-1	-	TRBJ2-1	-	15	CASSQVGRAGDKQFF	TGCGCCAGCAGCCAAGTGGGTAGGGCTGGCGATAAGCAGTTCTTC
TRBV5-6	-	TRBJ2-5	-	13	CASSFQGGETQYF	TGTGCCAGCAGCTTTCAGGGAGGAGAGACCCAGTACTTC
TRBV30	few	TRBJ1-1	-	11	CAWSDSTEAFF	TGTGCCTGGAGTGACAGCACTGAAGCTTTCTTT
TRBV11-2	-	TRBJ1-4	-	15	CASRTRPGTNEKLFF	TGTGCCAGCCGAACCCGGCCGGGGACTAATGAAAAACTGTTTTTT
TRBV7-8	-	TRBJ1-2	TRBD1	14	CASSLGTGGYGYTF	TGTGCCAGCAGCCTCGGGACAGGGGGGTATGGCTACACCTTC
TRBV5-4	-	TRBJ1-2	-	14	CASSLAGRDYGYTF	TGTGCCAGCAGCTTGGCCGGCAGAGACTATGGCTACACCTTC
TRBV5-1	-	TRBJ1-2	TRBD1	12	CASSPGQGGYTF	TGCGCCAGCAGCCCGGGACAGGGTGGCTACACCTTC
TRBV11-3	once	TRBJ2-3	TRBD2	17	CASSSGLAEGLTDTQYF	TGTGCCAGCAGCTCCGGACTAGCTGAAGGGCTCACAGATACGCAGTATTTT
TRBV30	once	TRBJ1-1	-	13	CAWTLDVNTEAFF	TGTGCCTGGACTCTGGATGTGAACACTGAAGCTTTCTTT
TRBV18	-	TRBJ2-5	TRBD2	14	CASSPASGQETQYF	TGTGCCAGCTCACCAGCTAGCGGGCAAGAGACCCAGTACTTC
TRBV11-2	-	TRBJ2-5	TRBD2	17	CASSLLTLAGLQETQYF	TGTGCCAGCAGCCTATTAACGCTAGCGGGCCTCCAAGAGACCCAGTACTTC
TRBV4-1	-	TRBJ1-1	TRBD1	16	CASSPPGGRGNTEAFF	TGCGCCAGCAGCCCCCCAGGGGGCCGTGGGAACACTGAAGCTTTCTTT